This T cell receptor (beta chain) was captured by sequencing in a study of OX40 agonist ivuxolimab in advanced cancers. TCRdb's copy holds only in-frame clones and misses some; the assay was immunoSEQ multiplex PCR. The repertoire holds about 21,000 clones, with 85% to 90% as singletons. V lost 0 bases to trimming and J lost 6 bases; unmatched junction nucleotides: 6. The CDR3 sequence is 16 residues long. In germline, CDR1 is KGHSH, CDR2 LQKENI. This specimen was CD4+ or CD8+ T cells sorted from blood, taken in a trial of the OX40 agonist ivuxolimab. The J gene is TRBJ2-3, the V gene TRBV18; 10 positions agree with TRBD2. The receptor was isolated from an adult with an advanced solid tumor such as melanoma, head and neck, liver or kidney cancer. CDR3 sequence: CASSPPLAGDADTQYF. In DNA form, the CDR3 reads TGTGCCAGCTCACCACCCCTAGCGGGGGACGCGGATACGCAGTATTTT.